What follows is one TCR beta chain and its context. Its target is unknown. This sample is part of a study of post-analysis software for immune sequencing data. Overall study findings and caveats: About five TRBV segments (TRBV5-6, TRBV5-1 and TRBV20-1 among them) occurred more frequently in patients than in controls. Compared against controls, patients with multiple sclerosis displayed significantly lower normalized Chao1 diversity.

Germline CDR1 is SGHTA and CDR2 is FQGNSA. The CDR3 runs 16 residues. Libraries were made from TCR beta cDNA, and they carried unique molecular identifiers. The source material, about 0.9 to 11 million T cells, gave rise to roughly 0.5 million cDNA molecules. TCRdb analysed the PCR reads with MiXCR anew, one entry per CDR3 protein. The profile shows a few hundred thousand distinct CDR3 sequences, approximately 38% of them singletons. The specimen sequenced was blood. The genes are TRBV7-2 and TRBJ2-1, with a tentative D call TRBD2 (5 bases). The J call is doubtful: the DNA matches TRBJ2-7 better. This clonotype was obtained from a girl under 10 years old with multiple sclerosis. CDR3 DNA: TGTGCCAGCAGCCCAGCCCAGCGGAGCTCCTACAATGAGCAGTACTTC. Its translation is CASSPAQRSSYNEQYF.